Following are 27 T cell receptor beta chains from one sample sequenced in a study of T-cell reconstitution after alpha-beta-depleted transplantation in children. Researchers prepared the TCRbeta library using unique molecular identifiers, the study reports. TCRdb redid the calling of the PCR reads with MiXCR, one entry per CDR3 protein. Here the sample spans approximately 640,000 distinct CDR3 sequences, over 15% being singletons. Sequenced here: PBMCs from the stem cell graft donor, sampled from the stem cell graft. The receptors stem from a human donor who donated a stem cell graft to a child with acute myeloid leukemia.

The sample holds many counts of this clonotype. The V gene is TRBV20-1, the J gene TRBJ2-1, with TRBD2 identical over 11 bases. This CDR3 comprises 17 residues. The J segment lost 2 bases and the V segment lost 3 bases, leaving 9 bases of the junction unmatched. CDR1 is DFQATT and CDR2 is SNEGSKA in the germline V gene (reference sequence). The CDR3 loop is CSASGSGGAVPYNEQFF. As DNA, the CDR3 is TGCAGTGCTAGCGGTAGCGGGGGGGCTGTCCCCTACAATGAGCAGTTCTTC.

This clonotype was counted many times. Here the CDR3 DNA reads TGTGCCAGCACCCTAAACACTGAAGCTTTCTTT. Its translation: CASTLNTEAFF. The chain combines TRBV28 with TRBJ1-1; the D is unclear. The germline V and J ends were trimmed by 7 bases and 2 bases, with 5 bases remaining between them. CDR1 and CDR2 from the germline V gene are MDHEN and SYDVKM. This CDR3 is 11 amino acids long.

V is TRBV7-2 and J is TRBJ1-2; D gene uncertain. The CDR3 sequence is 16 residues long. Germline lookup yields CDR1 SGHTA and CDR2 FQGNSA. This CDR3 is CGLISIPSPLSYGYTF. CDR3 DNA: TGTGGGCTCATCTCTATCCCCTCGCCCCTTTCCTATGGCTACACCTTC.

This clonotype was observed a few times. The chain has TRBV7-8 and TRBJ2-5; D might be TRBD2 (6 bases). The ends were cut back, 0 bases at V and 4 bases at J, with 15 bases in the middle. CDR3 size: 16 residues. CDR1 SGHVS and CDR2 FQNEAQ come from the germline V gene. As DNA, the CDR3 is TGTGCCAGCAGCTTAGCGGAGGGGACGTTTCGAGAGACCCAGTACTTC. It encodes CASSLAEGTFRETQYF.

The chain employs TRBV6-4 and TRBJ1-5; D gene ambiguous. V was trimmed by 2 bases and J by 0 bases, leaving 8 bases between them. From germline, CDR1 is MRHNA and CDR2 SNTAGT. The CDR3 has 15 residues. Here the CDR3 reads CASSDAVISNQPQHF. The CDR3 DNA follows: TGTGCCAGCAGTGACGCAGTGATTAGCAATCAGCCCCAGCATTTT.

V is TRBV6-2 or TRBV6-3 and J is TRBJ2-7; no reliable D call. The CDR3 has 17 residues. Germline values: CDR1 MNHEY, CDR2 SVGEGT. The V and J ends lost 4 bases and 0 bases respectively, with 19 bases between them. CDR3 sequence reads: CASSSNQGSRNSYEQYV. For the CDR3, the DNA is TGTGCCAGCAGTTCCAATCAAGGCAGCCGAAACTCCTACGAGCAGTACGTC.

This clonotype was observed many times. CDR3 nucleotides: TGTGCCAGCAGCGTAGCTTTGGCGAACTATGGCTACACCTTC. Amino acids: CASSVALANYGYTF. The chain is built from TRBV9 and TRBJ1-2; the D is unclear. This CDR3 is built from 14 residues. The germline V gene encodes CDR1 SGDLS and CDR2 YYNGEE. V was pared by 0 bases and J by 2 bases, with 8 bases between.

The rearrangement joins TRBV5-1 to TRBJ2-5; D remains unclear. Germline V CDR1 and CDR2: SGHRS, YFSETQ. The CDR3 totals 14 residues. V lost 0 bases to trimming and J lost 0 bases, with 6 bases between them. CDR3 sequence reads: CASSLVTDQETQYF. The CDR3 DNA reads TGCGCCAGCAGCTTGGTTACGGACCAAGAGACCCAGTACTTC. Supplemented by reference TRBV5-1 and TRBJ2-5, the full variable domain reads KAGVTQTPRYLIKTRGQQVTLSCSPISGHRSVSWYQQTPGQGLQFLFEYFSETQRNKGNFPGRFSGRQFSNSRSEMNVSTLELGDSALYLCASSLVTDQETQYFGPGTRLLVL.

This clonotype was counted a few times. The V and J genes are TRBV6-1 and TRBJ2-6, with D perhaps TRBD2 (5 bases). Germline CDR1 is MNHNS and CDR2 is SASEGT. The CDR3 loop spans 17 amino acids. V was shortened by 6 bases and J by 1 base, with 16 bases between the two germline ends. CDR3 bases: TGTGCCAGCAGCAAAGCGGCAGGCCCATCTGGGGCCAACGTCCTGACTTTC. It yields the protein CASSKAAGPSGANVLTF.

Details on this clonotype: A much larger clone sits a single nucleotide away, making a read error possible. The chain uses TRBV29-1 and TRBJ1-2, with unresolved D. In germline, CDR1 is SQVTM, CDR2 ANQGSEA. Trimming pared 4 bases from V and 3 bases from J, leaving 21 bases between. CDR3 size: 16 residues. Here the CDR3 reads CSVGLVDGDFDYGYTF. The CDR3, as DNA: TGCAGCGTTGGTTTGGTGGACGGTGACTTCGACTATGGCTACACCTTC.

The V gene is TRBV4-2, the J gene TRBJ2-2; D ambiguous. Germline V gene data show CDR1 as LGHNA and CDR2 as YNFKEQ. This CDR3 is built from 17 residues. V shed 0 bases and J shed 2 bases, with 13 bases lying between them. The CDR3 loop is CASSQESALLNTGELFF. The DNA for the CDR3 is TGTGCCAGCAGCCAAGAGAGTGCACTACTAAACACCGGGGAGCTGTTTTTT.

This clonotype appeared many times. V and J are TRBV27 and TRBJ2-7, with 9 nucleotides matching TRBD1. Germline V lookup: CDR1 MNHEY, CDR2 SMNVEV (reference sequence). V shed 7 bases and J 2 bases; nucleotides not matched to a gene: 6. The CDR3 runs 14 residues. CDR3 sequence: CASKGTGRAYEQYF. In DNA form, the CDR3 reads TGTGCCAGCAAGGGGACAGGGAGGGCCTACGAGCAGTACTTC.

This clonotype occurred many times. The chain is built from TRBV7-2 and TRBJ2-2, with a tentative D call TRBD2 (5 bases). The length of the CDR3 is 16 residues. The V and J ends lost 4 bases and 8 bases respectively, with 20 bases between them. CDR1 SGHTA and CDR2 FQGNSA come from the germline V gene. CDR3 loop: CASSSDFALGAGELFF. The CDR3 coding sequence is TGTGCCAGCAGCTCGGACTTCGCTCTAGGCGCGGGGGAGCTGTTTTTT.

This clonotype was observed at least ten times. The chain couples TRBV6-5 to TRBJ1-1; the D gene is possibly TRBD1 (6 bases). Trimming took 2 bases from V and 0 from J, leaving 7 bases between them. Germline CDR1 is MNHEY and CDR2 is SVGAGI. CDR3 length equals 14 residues. CDR3 protein: CASSYGGLNTEAFF. DNA for the CDR3: TGTGCCAGCAGTTACGGGGGGCTGAACACTGAAGCTTTCTTT.

The chain carries TRBV5-5 and TRBJ2-5; 9 bases map to TRBD1. The CDR3 has 17 amino acids. Germline assignment: CDR1 SGHKS and CDR2 YYEKEE (reference sequence). V was pared by 7 bases and J by 1 base, with 14 bases of the junction left unmatched. The CDR3 spells CASQRTGDKGGQETQYF. DNA for the CDR3: TGTGCCAGCCAGAGGACAGGGGACAAGGGTGGCCAAGAGACCCAGTACTTC.

This clonotype was picked up a small number of times. The V and J genes are TRBV20-1 and TRBJ2-3, with 12 bases fitting TRBD2. CDR1 is DFQATT and CDR2 is SNEGSKA in the germline V gene (reference sequence). V shed 1 base, J shed 5 bases, and the junction held 10 bases outside the gene matches. The CDR3 has 17 residues. The CDR3 reads CSARVQTSGGLRDTQYF. Here the CDR3 DNA reads TGCAGTGCTAGAGTCCAAACTAGCGGGGGGCTCCGAGATACGCAGTATTTT.

This clonotype was counted many times. The chain has TRBV12-3 or TRBV12-4 and TRBJ2-1; 9 bases are shared with TRBD2. The CDR3 is made up of 14 amino acids. Unmatched junction bases numbered 4, after V lost 6 bases and J lost 4 bases. The CDR3, as DNA: TGTGCCAGCAGCGGGACTAGCAGTTACAATGAGCAGTTCTTC. This translates into CASSGTSSYNEQFF.

This clonotype was seen ten or more times. The V call is TRBV20-1, the J call TRBJ2-7; D remains unclear. V lost 6 bases to trimming and J lost 0 bases, with 15 bases between them. CDR1 is DFQATT and CDR2 is SNEGSKA in the germline V gene (reference sequence). This CDR3 contains 14 residues. CDR3 protein: CSALRTDDSYEQYF. The CDR3 nucleotides are TGCAGTGCCCTCCGGACCGATGACTCCTACGAGCAGTACTTC.

The rearrangement links TRBV29-1 to TRBJ2-3; weak D call: TRBD1 (6 bases). Germline CDR1 is SQVTM and CDR2 is ANQGSEA. The CDR3 covers 14 residues. V was shortened by 4 bases and J by 0 bases, with 11 bases between the two germline ends. CDR3 sequence reads: CSVADTGSTDTQYF. The CDR3 coding sequence is TGCAGCGTTGCCGATACAGGGAGCACAGATACGCAGTATTTT.

This clonotype was counted a few times. One end of the junction varies from germline; a read error may be responsible. The chain carries TRBV3-1 and TRBJ1-6; D perhaps matches TRBD1 (5 bases). Germline CDR1 reads LGHDT; CDR2 reads YNNKEL (reference sequence). There are 17 residues in the CDR3. CDR3 sequence (DNA): TGTGCCAGCAGCCAAGTTAGGCCTGACAGACGAAATTCAGCCCTCCACTTT. Protein sequence: CASSQVRPDRRNSALHF.

This clonotype was picked up many times. The V gene is TRBV20-1, the J gene TRBJ2-1; D ambiguous. CDR3 length: 12 amino acids. CDR1 is DFQATT, CDR2 SNEGSKA, per germline (reference sequence). V was trimmed by 3 bases and J by 8 bases, leaving 11 bases between them. Here the CDR3 reads CSASRLVDEQFF. CDR3 coding DNA: TGCAGTGCTAGTCGCCTAGTCGATGAGCAGTTCTTC.

Ten or more counts support this clonotype. The V call is TRBV20-1, the J call TRBJ2-7, with unresolved D. V lost 1 base and J 2 bases, leaving 15 bases between the germline ends. This CDR3 has 15 residues. Germline loops: CDR1 DFQATT, CDR2 SNEGSKA (reference sequence). The CDR3 is CSARAQHRAPYEQYF. CDR3 bases: TGCAGTGCTAGAGCTCAACATCGGGCCCCCTACGAGCAGTACTTC.

This clonotype was observed a handful of times. The CDR3 region is CASSLTSGTGETQYF. In DNA form, the CDR3 reads TGTGCCAGCTCACTTACATCTGGGACCGGGGAGACCCAGTACTTC. The V call is TRBV18, the J call TRBJ2-5; tentatively, D is TRBD1 or TRBD2 (5 bases each). V lost 4 bases and J 5 bases, leaving 17 bases between the germline ends. The CDR3 is 15 amino acids. CDR1 KGHSH and CDR2 LQKENI come from the germline V gene.

In its sample, this clonotype was seen many times. The rearrangement joins TRBV20-1 to TRBJ1-6; 7 bases map to TRBD1. Germline loops: CDR1 DFQATT, CDR2 SNEGSKA (reference sequence). The CDR3 contains 14 residues. J was trimmed by 7 bases and V by 2 bases; bases with no gene match: 5. The CDR3 sequence: CSARSGTENSPLHF. CDR3 sequence (DNA): TGCAGTGCTAGATCGGGGACAGAAAATTCACCCCTCCACTTT.

V usage is TRBV28 and J usage is TRBJ1-3, with 9 bases identical to TRBD1. CDR1 and CDR2 from the germline V gene are MDHEN and SYDVKM. The CDR3 has 21 residues. V trimming: 3 bases; J trimming: 4 bases; junction bases outside the gene matches: 22. The CDR3 is CASSFPLHKNGTGLRGNTIYF. DNA for the CDR3: TGTGCCAGCAGTTTCCCTCTCCACAAAAACGGGACAGGGTTACGAGGAAACACCATATATTTT.

The rearrangement links TRBV7-2 to TRBJ1-2, with 8 positions matching TRBD1. The CDR3 length is 14 residues. Trimming took 5 bases from V and 8 from J; bases not matched to a gene: 10. Germline V lookup: CDR1 SGHTA, CDR2 FQGNSA. CDR3 bases: TGTGCCAGCAGCCCGCGACAGGGGAGGAGAGGCTACACCTTC. Its translation: CASSPRQGRRGYTF.

The chain links TRBV4-3 to TRBJ1-6; D remains ambiguous. With 1 base removed from V and 1 base from J, the gap between germline ends came to 5 bases. CDR1 is LGHNA and CDR2 is YSLEER in the germline V gene. The length of the CDR3 is 15 residues. The CDR3 bases are TGCGCCAGCAGCCAAGGAGTTTCCTATAATTCACCCCTCCACTTT. It encodes CASSQGVSYNSPLHF.